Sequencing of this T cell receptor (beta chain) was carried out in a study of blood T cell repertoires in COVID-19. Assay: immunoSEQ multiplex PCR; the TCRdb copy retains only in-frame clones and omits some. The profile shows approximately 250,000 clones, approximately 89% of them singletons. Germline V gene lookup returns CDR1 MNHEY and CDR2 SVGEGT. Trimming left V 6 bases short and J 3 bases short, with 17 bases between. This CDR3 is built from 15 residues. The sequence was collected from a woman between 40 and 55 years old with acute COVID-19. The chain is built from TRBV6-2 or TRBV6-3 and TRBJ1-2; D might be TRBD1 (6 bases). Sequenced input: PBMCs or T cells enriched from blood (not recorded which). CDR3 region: CASSHPGQHDYGYTF. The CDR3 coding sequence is TGTGCCAGCAGCCACCCGGGACAACATGACTATGGCTACACCTTC.